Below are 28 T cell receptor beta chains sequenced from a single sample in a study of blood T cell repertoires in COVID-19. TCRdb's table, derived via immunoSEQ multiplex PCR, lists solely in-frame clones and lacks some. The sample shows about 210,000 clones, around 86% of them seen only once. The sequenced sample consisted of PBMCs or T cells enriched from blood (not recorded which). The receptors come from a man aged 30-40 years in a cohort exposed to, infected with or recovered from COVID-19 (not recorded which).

CDR3 loop: CASSQTGGSYEQYF. CDR3 in DNA: TGTGCCAGCAGCCAAACGGGAGGGTCCTACGAGCAGTACTTC. V and J are TRBV3-1 (or the pseudogene TRBV3-2) and TRBJ2-7; 8 bases map to TRBD2. With V trimmed by 2 bases and J by 1 base, 1 base remained unmatched. CDR1 LGHDT and CDR2 YNNKEL come from the germline V gene (reference sequence). CDR3 size: 14 residues.

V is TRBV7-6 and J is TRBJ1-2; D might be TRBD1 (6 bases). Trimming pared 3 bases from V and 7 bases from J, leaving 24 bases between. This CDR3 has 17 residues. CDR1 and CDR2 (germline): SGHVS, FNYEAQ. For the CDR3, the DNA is TGTGCCAGCAGCTTGGACCCCCAGGACAGTCGTTTCCGTGGCTACACCTTC. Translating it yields CASSLDPQDSRFRGYTF.

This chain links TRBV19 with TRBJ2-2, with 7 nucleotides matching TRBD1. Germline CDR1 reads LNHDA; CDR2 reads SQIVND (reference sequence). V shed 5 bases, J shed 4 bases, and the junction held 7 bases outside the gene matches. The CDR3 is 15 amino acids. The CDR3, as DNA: TGTGCCAGTAGTTCCACCGGGACAGTCACCGGGGAGCTGTTTTTT. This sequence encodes CASSSTGTVTGELFF.

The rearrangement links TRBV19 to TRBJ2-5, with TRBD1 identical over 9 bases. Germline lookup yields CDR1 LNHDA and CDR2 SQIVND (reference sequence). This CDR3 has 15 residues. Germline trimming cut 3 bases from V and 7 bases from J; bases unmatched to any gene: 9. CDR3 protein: CASSIVGTGWGTQYF. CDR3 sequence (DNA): TGTGCCAGTAGTATTGTCGGGACAGGGTGGGGGACCCAGTACTTC.

The CDR3 sequence is CSARENSPLHF. In nucleotides, the CDR3 is TGCAGTGCTAGGGAGAATTCACCCCTCCACTTT. This chain joins TRBV20-1 and TRBJ1-6, with D unclear. The CDR3 is 11 amino acids. The V and J ends lost 3 bases and 7 bases respectively, with 4 bases between them. CDR1 and CDR2 from the germline V gene are DFQATT and SNEGSKA (reference sequence).

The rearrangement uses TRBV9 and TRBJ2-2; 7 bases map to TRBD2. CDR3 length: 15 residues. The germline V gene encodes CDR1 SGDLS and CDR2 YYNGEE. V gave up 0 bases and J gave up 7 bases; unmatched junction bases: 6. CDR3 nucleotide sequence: TGTGCCAGCAGCGTAGGGACTAGGCGCATCGGGGAGCTGTTTTTT. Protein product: CASSVGTRRIGELFF.

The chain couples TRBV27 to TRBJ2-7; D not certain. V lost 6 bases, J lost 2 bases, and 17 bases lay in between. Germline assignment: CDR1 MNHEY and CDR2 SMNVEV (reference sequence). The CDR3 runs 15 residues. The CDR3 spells CASSQLAAPPYEQYF. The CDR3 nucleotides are TGTGCCAGCAGCCAACTCGCCGCGCCCCCCTACGAGCAGTACTTC.

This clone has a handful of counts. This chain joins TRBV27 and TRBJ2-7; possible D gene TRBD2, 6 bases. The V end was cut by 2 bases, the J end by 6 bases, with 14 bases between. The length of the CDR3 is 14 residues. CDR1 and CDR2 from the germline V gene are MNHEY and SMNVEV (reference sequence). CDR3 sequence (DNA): TGTGCCAGCAGTTTAAGGGGACTTACAAGCGAGCAGTACTTC. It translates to CASSLRGLTSEQYF.

The CDR3 loop reads CASSLLGVGHGGGTEAFF. The CDR3 coding sequence is TGTGCCAGCAGTTTATTGGGTGTTGGACACGGGGGAGGCACTGAAGCTTTCTTT. The chain carries TRBV28 and TRBJ1-1; perhaps TRBD1 as D (5 bases). The CDR3 has 18 amino acids. Trimming stripped 1 base from V and 4 bases from J, with 22 bases between. CDR1 and CDR2 (germline): MDHEN, SYDVKM.

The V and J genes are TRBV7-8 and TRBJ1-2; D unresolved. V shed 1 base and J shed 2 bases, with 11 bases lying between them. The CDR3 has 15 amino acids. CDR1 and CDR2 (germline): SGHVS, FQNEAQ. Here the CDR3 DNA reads TGTGCCAGCAGCTTAGGGCGCCGGGAGAACTATGGCTACACCTTC. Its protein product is CASSLGRRENYGYTF.

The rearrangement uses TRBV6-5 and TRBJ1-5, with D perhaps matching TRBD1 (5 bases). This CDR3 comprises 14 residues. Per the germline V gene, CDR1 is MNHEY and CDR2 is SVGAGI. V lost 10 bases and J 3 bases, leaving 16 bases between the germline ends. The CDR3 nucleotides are TGTGCCACCAGAGGGGTGGGGCACAATCAGCCCCAGCATTTT. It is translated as CATRGVGHNQPQHF.

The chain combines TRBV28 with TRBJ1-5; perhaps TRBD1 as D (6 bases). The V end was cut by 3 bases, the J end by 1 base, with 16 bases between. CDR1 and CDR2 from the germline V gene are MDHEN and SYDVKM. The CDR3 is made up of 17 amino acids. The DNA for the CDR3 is TGTGCCAGCAGTTTCCCCTCCGGAAGGGGGAGCAATCAGCCCCAGCATTTT. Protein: CASSFPSGRGSNQPQHF.

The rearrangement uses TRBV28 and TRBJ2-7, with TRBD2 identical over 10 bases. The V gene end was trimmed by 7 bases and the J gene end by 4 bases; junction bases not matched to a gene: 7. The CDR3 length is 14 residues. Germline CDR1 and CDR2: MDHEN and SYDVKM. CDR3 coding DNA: TGTGCCAGCACACCGGGACTAGCGTCTTACGAGCAGTACTTC. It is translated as CASTPGLASYEQYF. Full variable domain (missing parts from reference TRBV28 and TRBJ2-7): DVKVTQSSRYLVKRTGEKVFLECVQDMDHENMFWYRQDPGLGLRLIYFSYDVKMKEKGDIPEGYSVSREKKERFSLILESASTNQTSMYLCASTPGLASYEQYFGPGTRLTVT.

CDR3 sequence: CASSAQGLNQETQYF. In DNA, the CDR3 is TGTGCCAGCAGCGCACAGGGTTTAAACCAAGAGACCCAGTACTTC. The chain recombines TRBV7-2 with TRBJ2-5; D possibly corresponds to TRBD1 (6 bases). The length of the CDR3 is 15 residues. Trimming stripped 5 bases from V and 0 bases from J, with 13 bases between. Germline V gene lookup returns CDR1 SGHTA and CDR2 FQGNSA.

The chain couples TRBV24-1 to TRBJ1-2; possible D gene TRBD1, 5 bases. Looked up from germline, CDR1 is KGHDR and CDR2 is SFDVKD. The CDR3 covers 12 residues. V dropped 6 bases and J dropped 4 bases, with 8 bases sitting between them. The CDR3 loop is CATSIGGYGYTF. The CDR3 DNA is TGTGCCACCAGTATCGGGGGCTATGGCTACACCTTC.

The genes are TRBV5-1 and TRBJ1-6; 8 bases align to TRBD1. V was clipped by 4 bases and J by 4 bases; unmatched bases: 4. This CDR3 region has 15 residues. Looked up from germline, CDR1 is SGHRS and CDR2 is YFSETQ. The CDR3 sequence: CASSRGQGYNSPLHF. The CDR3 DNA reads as TGCGCCAGCAGCCGCGGACAGGGTTATAATTCACCCCTCCACTTT.

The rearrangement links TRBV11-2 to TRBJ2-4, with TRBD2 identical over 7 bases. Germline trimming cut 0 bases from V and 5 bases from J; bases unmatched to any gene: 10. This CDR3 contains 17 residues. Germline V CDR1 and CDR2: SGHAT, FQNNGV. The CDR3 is CASSLDRTSSGENIQYF. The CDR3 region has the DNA TGTGCCAGCAGCTTAGACCGGACTAGTAGTGGGGAAAACATTCAGTACTTC. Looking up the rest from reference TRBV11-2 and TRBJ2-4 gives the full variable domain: EAGVAQSPRYKIIEKRQSVAFWCNPISGHATLYWYQQILGQGPKLLIQFQNNGVVDDSQLPKDRFSAERLKGVDSTLKIQPAKLEDSAVYLCASSLDRTSSGENIQYFGAGTRLSVL.

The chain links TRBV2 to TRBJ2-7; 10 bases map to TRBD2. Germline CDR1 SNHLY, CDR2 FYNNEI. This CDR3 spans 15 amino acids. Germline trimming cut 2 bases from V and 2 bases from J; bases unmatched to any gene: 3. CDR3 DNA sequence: TGTGCCAGCAGTGAAACACTAGCGGGAACCTACGAGCAGTACTTC. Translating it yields CASSETLAGTYEQYF.

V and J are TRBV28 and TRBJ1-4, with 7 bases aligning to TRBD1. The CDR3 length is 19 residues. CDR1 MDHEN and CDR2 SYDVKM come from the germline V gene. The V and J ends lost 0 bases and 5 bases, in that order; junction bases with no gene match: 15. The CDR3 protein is CASSLWGVGTAIRNEKLFF. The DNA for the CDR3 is TGTGCCAGCAGTTTATGGGGGGTTGGGACAGCGATACGGAATGAAAAACTGTTTTTT.

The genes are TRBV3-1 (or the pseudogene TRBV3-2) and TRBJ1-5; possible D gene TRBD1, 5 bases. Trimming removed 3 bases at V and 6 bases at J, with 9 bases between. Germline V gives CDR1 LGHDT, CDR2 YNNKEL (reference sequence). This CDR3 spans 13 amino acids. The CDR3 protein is CASSQNGGQPQHF. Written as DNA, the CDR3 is TGTGCCAGCAGCCAGAACGGGGGTCAGCCCCAGCATTTT.

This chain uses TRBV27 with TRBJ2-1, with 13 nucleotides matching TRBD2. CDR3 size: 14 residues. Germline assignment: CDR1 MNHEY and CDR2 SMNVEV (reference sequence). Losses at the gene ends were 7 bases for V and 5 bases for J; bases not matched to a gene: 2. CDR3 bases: TGTGCCAGCACGGGACTAGCGGGAAACAATGAGCAGTTCTTC. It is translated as CASTGLAGNNEQFF.

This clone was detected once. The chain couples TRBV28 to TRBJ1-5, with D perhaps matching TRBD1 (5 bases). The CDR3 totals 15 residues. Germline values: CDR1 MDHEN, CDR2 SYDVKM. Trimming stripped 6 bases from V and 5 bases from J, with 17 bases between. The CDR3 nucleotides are TGTGCCAGCAGAACGGGGAGGGGAGAGGATCAGCCCCAGCATTTT. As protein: CASRTGRGEDQPQHF.

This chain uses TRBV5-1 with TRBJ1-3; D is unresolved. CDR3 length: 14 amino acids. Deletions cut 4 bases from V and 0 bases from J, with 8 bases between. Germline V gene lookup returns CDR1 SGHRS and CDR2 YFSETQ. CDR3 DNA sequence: TGCGCCAGCAGCGGAGGGAGCTCTGGAAACACCATATATTTT. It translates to CASSGGSSGNTIYF. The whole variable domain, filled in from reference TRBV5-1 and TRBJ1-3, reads KAGVTQTPRYLIKTRGQQVTLSCSPISGHRSVSWYQQTPGQGLQFLFEYFSETQRNKGNFPGRFSGRQFSNSRSEMNVSTLELGDSALYLCASSGGSSGNTIYFGEGSWLTVV.

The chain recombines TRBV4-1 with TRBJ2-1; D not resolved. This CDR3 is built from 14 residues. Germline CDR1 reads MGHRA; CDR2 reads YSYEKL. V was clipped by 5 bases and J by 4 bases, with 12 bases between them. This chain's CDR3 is CASSSFGKYNEQFF. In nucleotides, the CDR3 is TGCGCCAGCAGCAGTTTCGGTAAATACAATGAGCAGTTCTTC.

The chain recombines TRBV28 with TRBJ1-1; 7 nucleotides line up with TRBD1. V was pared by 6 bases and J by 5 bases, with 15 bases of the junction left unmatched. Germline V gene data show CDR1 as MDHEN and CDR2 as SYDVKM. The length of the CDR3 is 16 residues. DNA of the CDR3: TGTGCCAGCAGGCAAACGACAGGGCTTTATCTAACTGAAGCTTTCTTT. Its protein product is CASRQTTGLYLTEAFF.

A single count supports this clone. CDR3 DNA sequence: TGCGCCAGCAGCCCCTACTCCGGGGTTCGAGCTTTCTTT. This translates into CASSPYSGVRAFF. The chain carries TRBV5-1 and TRBJ1-1; D is unclear. CDR1 is SGHRS and CDR2 is YFSETQ in the germline V gene. CDR3 length: 13 residues. Trimming shortened V by 4 bases and J by 10 bases, and 17 bases separated the two germline ends.

CDR3 nucleotide sequence: TGTGCCACCAGCTTCGGGACAGGGCCCACAGATACGCAGTATTTT. It specifies CATSFGTGPTDTQYF. This chain connects TRBV24-1 to TRBJ2-3; TRBD1 aligns across 9 bases. This CDR3 is 15 amino acids long. The germline gives CDR1 KGHDR, CDR2 SFDVKD. J was trimmed by 2 bases and V by 7 bases; bases with no gene match: 6.

CDR3 loop: CASSWANSGNTIYF. CDR3 coding DNA: TGTGCCAGCTCATGGGCTAACTCTGGAAACACCATATATTTT. The chain joins TRBV2 to TRBJ1-3; D gene uncertain. CDR3 size: 14 residues. V gave up 8 bases and J gave up 0 bases, with 11 bases separating them. Germline CDR1 is SNHLY and CDR2 is FYNNEI.